A selection of T cell receptor beta chains follows, all from one sample in a study of Ad26.COV2.S vaccination and SARS-CoV-2 variants. TCRdb keeps only in-frame clones here, not all; method: immunoSEQ multiplex PCR. The data contain roughly 510,000 clones, roughly nine tenths of them seen just once; the ten biggest clones take up 10% to 15%. The starting material was peripheral blood, obtained in a trial of Ad26.COV2.S vaccine versus placebo. The receptors come from a person aged 18-60 years who received the Ad26.COV2.S COVID-19 vaccine or a placebo. Both conserved end residues are part of each CDR3. D genes are given only for firm matches. Clone size is given for some rows only: seen once, a few or many times, or a class if the clone is expanded.

size | J | length | D | V | DNA | CDR3
. | TRBJ2-5 | 13 | . | TRBV12-3/TRBV12-4 | TGTGCCAGCAGTTTTCGCAGATGGGAGACCCAGTACTTC | CASSFRRWETQYF
. | TRBJ1-5 | 14 | . | TRBV9 | TGTGCCAGCAGCGGAGACGGTATCAATCAGCCCCAGCATTTT | CASSGDGINQPQHF
. | TRBJ2-1 | 15 | . | TRBV9 | TGTGCCAGCAGCGCACGGGGGACTCAAGGTAATGAGCAGTTCTTC | CASSARGTQGNEQFF
. | TRBJ1-3 | 15 | . | TRBV5-8 | TGTGCCAGCAGCTTGGGACTGTGGGGTGGAAACACCATATATTTT | CASSLGLWGGNTIYF
. | TRBJ2-1 | 15 | TRBD2 | TRBV9 | TGTGCCAGCAGCCAGGGACTAGCGGGATCCTATGAGCAGTTCTTC | CASSQGLAGSYEQFF
. | TRBJ2-3 | 15 | . | TRBV7-2 | TGTGCCAGCAGCTTAGGGGGGAGCCCCCCAGATACGCAGTATTTT | CASSLGGSPPDTQYF
. | TRBJ2-3 | 16 | TRBD1 | TRBV11-2 | TGTGCCAGCAGCCCAGGGACAGGCTCACACACAGATACGCAGTATTTT | CASSPGTGSHTDTQYF
few | TRBJ1-1 | 13 | . | TRBV2 | TGTGCCAGCAGTTCACAGCCGAACACTGAAGCTTTCTTT | CASSSQPNTEAFF
few | TRBJ1-5 | 17 | TRBD1 | TRBV27 | TGTGCCAGCAGTCCCCGGACAGGGGTAGGGAACAATCAGCCCCAGCATTTT | CASSPRTGVGNNQPQHF
. | TRBJ1-2 | 15 | TRBD1 | TRBV5-4 | TGTGCCAGCAGCTTGGGGGACAGGCGGAACTATGGCTACACCTTC | CASSLGDRRNYGYTF
few | TRBJ2-1 | 16 | TRBD1 | TRBV5-4 | TGTGCCAGCAGCTTGGGGACAGGGTCTGGATACAATGAGCAGTTCTTC | CASSLGTGSGYNEQFF
. | TRBJ2-7 | 13 | . | TRBV2 | TGTGCCAGCAGTGAGCGGGAAATATTGGAGCAGTACTTC | CASSEREILEQYF
. | TRBJ2-7 | 13 | . | TRBV4-3 | TGCGCCAGCAGCCAAGATCGAGGCGCCGAGCAGTACTTC | CASSQDRGAEQYF
. | TRBJ2-1 | 14 | TRBD1 | TRBV5-4 | TGTGCCAGCAGCTTGTGGGGACAGGGCAATGAGCAGTTCTTC | CASSLWGQGNEQFF
. | TRBJ2-1 | 15 | . | TRBV28 | TGTGCCAGCAGTTTTAGCCCCAGGGCGAACAATGAGCAGTTCTTC | CASSFSPRANNEQFF
. | TRBJ1-1 | 11 | . | TRBV2 | TGTGCCAGCGGGGAGAGAAGGGAAGCTTTCTTT | CASGERREAFF
. | TRBJ2-7 | 14 | . | TRBV19 | TGTGCCAGTAGCCTCGGCGGTTCGACCTACGAGCAGTACTTC | CASSLGGSTYEQYF
. | TRBJ2-2 | 14 | TRBD2 | TRBV5-1 | TGCGCCAGCAGCTTTCTAGCGGCCACCGGGGAGCTGTTTTTT | CASSFLAATGELFF
. | TRBJ2-7 | 12 | . | TRBV30 | TGTGCCTGGACCCATCAGGGTGCCGAGCAGTACTTC | CAWTHQGAEQYF
. | TRBJ2-2 | 16 | TRBD1 | TRBV11-3 | TGTGCCAGCAGCTTAGGAGGGGGCGGGCGAACCGGGGAGCTGTTTTTT | CASSLGGGGRTGELFF
. | TRBJ1-2 | 14 | . | TRBV20-1 | TGCAGTGCTAGTCCGGAAGTGAGCGGAGATGGCTACACCTTC | CSASPEVSGDGYTF
. | TRBJ2-5 | 14 | . | TRBV28 | TGTGCCAGCAGTACGTGGAGATACCAAGAGACCCAGTACTTC | CASSTWRYQETQYF
. | TRBJ2-3 | 14 | . | TRBV30 | TGTGCCTGGAGTGTACTTGTAAGCACAGATACGCAGTATTTT | CAWSVLVSTDTQYF
. | TRBJ1-1 | 14 | . | TRBV9 | TGTGCCAGCAGCGTAGCTGTGTGGGGGACTGAAGCTTTCTTT | CASSVAVWGTEAFF
. | TRBJ2-5 | 12 | . | TRBV11-2 | TGTGCCAGCAGCTCCAGCCAAGAGACCCAGTACTTC | CASSSSQETQYF
. | TRBJ2-7 | 17 | . | TRBV4-3 | TGCGCCAGCAGCCAAGAGGCCGGGGCGGGGCAGGCCTACGAGCAGTACTTC | CASSQEAGAGQAYEQYF
. | TRBJ1-2 | 17 | . | TRBV24-1 | TGTGCCACCAGTGACTCACACCAAGGAACAGCCATATATGGCTACACCTTC | CATSDSHQGTAIYGYTF
. | TRBJ2-3 | 15 | . | TRBV7-6 | TGTGCCAGCAGCTTAGAGTTCCGAACCACAGATACGCAGTATTTT | CASSLEFRTTDTQYF
. | TRBJ2-1 | 15 | . | TRBV27 | TGTGCCGTAGCAGGTGGGATTTTCTCCTACAATGAGCAGTTCTTC | CAVAGGIFSYNEQFF
. | TRBJ2-5 | 15 | TRBD2 | TRBV19 | TGTGCCAGTAATAAGGAACTAGCGGACACGGAGACCCAGTACTTC | CASNKELADTETQYF
. | TRBJ2-3 | 16 | . | TRBV11-2 | TGTGCCAGCAGCTTACTCAGGAGCCAAAGCACAGATACGCAGTATTTT | CASSLLRSQSTDTQYF
once | TRBJ2-7 | 12 | . | TRBV6-4 | TGTGCCAGCAGTGAAGGCCCAACAGGGTTGGGCTTC | CASSEGPTGLGF
. | TRBJ2-5 | 14 | . | TRBV7-9 | TGTGCCAGCAGCTTAGGGGGTCTCCAAGAGACCCAGTACTTC | CASSLGGLQETQYF
. | TRBJ2-7 | 13 | TRBD1 | TRBV11-2 | TGTGCCAGCAGCAAACAGGGGGCCTACGAGCAGTACTTC | CASSKQGAYEQYF
. | TRBJ1-3 | 16 | . | TRBV4-2 | TGTGCCAGCAGCTCACCGTGGGGGGTCTCTGGAAACACCATATATTTT | CASSSPWGVSGNTIYF
. | TRBJ2-7 | 11 | . | TRBV28 | TGTGCCAGCAGTGTTATAGGCGAGCAGTACTTC | CASSVIGEQYF
. | TRBJ2-3 | 18 | . | TRBV7-9 | TGTGCCAGCAGCCCGACCCGAGTTGGGCAGGTTGTTGTTAATACGCAGTATTTT | CASSPTRVGQVVVNTQYF
. | TRBJ2-7 | 14 | TRBD1 | TRBV15 | TGTGCCACCAGCAGAGGGACAGGGCCCTACGAGCAGTACTTC | CATSRGTGPYEQYF
. | TRBJ1-6 | 16 | . | TRBV6-1 | TGTGCCAGCAGTGAAGGTCCGGGACGGGGGCATTCACCCCTCCACTTT | CASSEGPGRGHSPLHF
. | TRBJ2-7 | 12 | . | TRBV6-5 | TGTGCCAGCACAACCCGGCCGGAGGCGGAGTACTTC | CASTTRPEAEYF
once | TRBJ2-7 | 13 | . | TRBV5-1 | TGCGCCAGCAGCTTGGGAGCGGACTACGAGCAGTACTTC | CASSLGADYEQYF
. | TRBJ1-4 | 16 | TRBD1 | TRBV4-1 | TGCGCCAGCAGCCACCTTACCGGGACAGCGAATGAAAAACTGTTTTTT | CASSHLTGTANEKLFF
. | TRBJ2-7 | 17 | TRBD2 | TRBV9 | TGTGCCAGCAGCCCCCGGGGTAGCGGGGTAGCGTCCTACGAGCAGTACTTC | CASSPRGSGVASYEQYF
. | TRBJ1-5 | 14 | TRBD1 | TRBV6-4 | TGTGCCAGCAGTGACAGGGCAGGGGGTCAGCCCCAGCATTTT | CASSDRAGGQPQHF
. | TRBJ2-7 | 13 | . | TRBV7-8 | TGTGCCAGCAGCTTCTCCAGGAACTACGAGCAGTACTTC | CASSFSRNYEQYF
. | TRBJ1-6 | 13 | . | TRBV14 | TGTGCCAGCAGCCAAGCCCTGAATTCACCCCTCCACTTT | CASSQALNSPLHF
. | TRBJ2-1 | 15 | . | TRBV19 | TGTGCCAGTAGTATTGTAGGGGTTGGGAACAATGAGCAGTTCTTC | CASSIVGVGNNEQFF
. | TRBJ1-5 | 13 | . | TRBV19 | TGTGCCAGTGCCAGGGAGGGCAATCAGCCCCAGCATTTT | CASAREGNQPQHF
. | TRBJ2-7 | 14 | TRBD1 | TRBV6-5 | TGTGCCAGCAGTACCCGGGACAGGGAAGACAAGCAGTACTTC | CASSTRDREDKQYF
. | TRBJ2-1 | 16 | TRBD2 | TRBV11-3 | TGTGCCAGCAGCTTTACGGGACTAGCGGGAGCTAATGAGCAGTTCTTC | CASSFTGLAGANEQFF
. | TRBJ2-5 | 12 | . | TRBV7-8 | TGTGCCAGCAGTACTCGACTGGGGACCCAGTACTTC | CASSTRLGTQYF